Below are 21 T cell receptor beta chains sequenced from a single sample in a study of blood T cells in healthy people across ages. Together with a sample-barcoded 5' primer, a J-beta primer mix was included in a second PCR lasting roughly 6 to 12 cycles. TCRdb reprocessed the 5' RACE reads with MiXCR, giving one entry per CDR3 protein. The sample yields around 790,000 distinct CDR3 sequences, about 42% seen once. Sequenced input: blood. The receptors come from a man aged 60 to 69 in good health.

This clonotype was seen only a few times. The rearrangement links TRBV7-8 to TRBJ1-1, with 9 positions matching TRBD1. CDR3 size: 13 residues. Germline V gives CDR1 SGHVS, CDR2 FQNEAQ. V trimming: 5 bases; J trimming: 5 bases; junction bases outside the gene matches: 3. The CDR3 here is CASSRQGETEAFF. The CDR3 nucleotides read TGTGCCAGCAGCAGACAGGGGGAGACTGAAGCTTTCTTT.

The CDR3 region is CATSREAGLNYGYTF. DNA of the CDR3: TGTGCCACCAGCAGAGAGGCGGGCTTGAACTATGGCTACACCTTC. The chain couples TRBV15 to TRBJ1-2; no firm D call. V lost 0 bases to trimming and J lost 2 bases, with 10 bases between them. Germline lookup yields CDR1 LNHNV and CDR2 YYDKDF (reference sequence). The CDR3 consists of 15 residues.

The sample holds a few counts of this clonotype. This sequence joins TRBV6-5 and TRBJ1-5; tentatively, D is TRBD1 (6 bases). Trimming took off 4 bases at V and 3 bases at J, with 10 bases between the two ends. Germline-derived CDR1 and CDR2 are MNHEY and SVGAGI. The CDR3 runs 14 residues. In nucleotides, the CDR3 is TGTGCCAGCAGTTCTGGGGGCCTCAATCAGCCCCAGCATTTT. This codes for CASSSGGLNQPQHF.

The J gene is TRBJ2-5, the V gene TRBV6-2 or TRBV6-3; TRBD1 matches 9 bases. CDR3 length: 15 amino acids. After removal of 7 bases from V and 5 bases from J, the junction contained 11 bases not matched to a gene. Germline-derived CDR1 and CDR2 are MNHEY and SVGEGT. In nucleotides, the CDR3 is TGTGCCAGCATCGACAGGGGGTTGGGATCGGAGACCCAGTACTTC. This encodes CASIDRGLGSETQYF.

This clonotype was seen a handful of times. The chain uses TRBV10-3 and TRBJ2-2, with 11 positions matching TRBD1. Trimming removed 3 bases from V and 6 bases from J; junction bases left unmatched: 6. Germline loops: CDR1 ENHRY, CDR2 SYGVKD. This CDR3 spans 16 amino acids. CDR3 sequence reads: CAISDPGQGAAGELFF. The CDR3 nucleotides are TGTGCCATCAGTGACCCCGGACAGGGGGCGGCCGGGGAGCTGTTTTTT.

A few counts support this clonotype. This chain links TRBV20-1 with TRBJ1-2; 8 bases are shared with TRBD1. The CDR3 runs 14 residues. The germline CDR1 and CDR2 sequences are DFQATT and SNEGSKA (reference sequence). The J segment lost 4 bases and the V segment lost 4 bases, leaving 8 bases of the junction unmatched. This CDR3 is CSAKNGQGAYGYTF. CDR3 DNA: TGCAGTGCTAAGAATGGACAGGGAGCCTATGGCTACACCTTC.

V is TRBV12-3 or TRBV12-4 and J is TRBJ1-2; tentatively, D is TRBD1 (5 bases). The CDR3 runs 17 residues. The V gene lost 1 base and the J gene lost 7 bases, with 22 bases spanning the gap. The CDR3 DNA reads as TGTGCCAGCAGTTTAGGGCTAGGACAAGCCAAACGGGGTGGCTACACCTTC. Its protein product is CASSLGLGQAKRGGYTF.

The chain has TRBV7-9 and TRBJ2-4, with D possibly being TRBD2 (5 bases). The better agreement between TRBJ2-7 and the DNA end casts doubt on the J call. The CDR3 extends over 15 amino acids. Germline lookup yields CDR1 SEHNR and CDR2 FQNEAQ (reference sequence). In DNA, the CDR3 is TGTGCCAGCAGCTTAGTCACAGAGGGCGCTTCCGAGCAGTACTTC. Translation: CASSLVTEGASEQYF.

The CDR3 DNA sequence: TGCAGCGTCGCTGACCGGACAGGGTTCGGCTACACCTTC. Translated: CSVADRTGFGYTF. The chain is built from TRBV29-1 and TRBJ1-2, with 8 positions matching TRBD1. The CDR3 has 13 amino acids. Germline CDR1 SQVTM, CDR2 ANQGSEA. J was trimmed by 8 bases and V by 6 bases; bases with no gene match: 11.

The V and J genes are TRBV12-3 or TRBV12-4 and TRBJ2-3, with TRBD2 matching 9 bases. This CDR3 contains 18 residues. Unmatched junction bases numbered 14, after V lost 5 bases and J lost 2 bases. The CDR3 sequence is CASSPRWVAGVHTDTQYF. CDR3 bases: TGTGCCAGCAGTCCTCGGTGGGTAGCGGGGGTACACACAGATACGCAGTATTTT.

As to this clonotype: One junction end disagrees with the germline gene, perhaps due to a read error. The rearrangement uses TRBV5-1 and TRBJ1-1; D not certain. This CDR3 region has 14 residues. Germline CDR1 and CDR2: SGHRS and YFSETQ. In nucleotides, the CDR3 is TGCGCCAGCAGCACCGGACGGCTGAACACTGAAGTTTTCTTT. It specifies CASSTGRLNTEVFF. The variable domain in full, with the rest retrieved from reference TRBV5-1 and TRBJ1-1, is KAGVTQTPRYLIKTRGQQVTLSCSPISGHRSVSWYQQTPGQGLQFLFEYFSETQRNKGNFPGRFSGRQFSNSRSEMNVSTLELGDSALYLCASSTGRLNTEVFFGQGTRLTVV.

This CDR3 is CASSSARDSTDTQYF. The CDR3 nucleotides read TGTGCCAGCAGCTCCGCGCGGGACAGCACAGATACGCAGTATTTT. The rearrangement joins TRBV7-9 to TRBJ2-3, with a tentative D call TRBD2 (6 bases). Deletions cut 4 bases from V and 0 bases from J, with 11 bases between. From germline, CDR1 is SEHNR and CDR2 FQNEAQ (reference sequence). The CDR3 sequence is 15 residues long.

This clonotype was counted only a few times. The chain couples TRBV3-1 to TRBJ2-7, with D tentatively TRBD2 (6 bases). Germline assignment: CDR1 LGHDT and CDR2 YNNKEL (reference sequence). The CDR3 runs 15 residues. Trimming pared 3 bases from V and 2 bases from J, leaving 14 bases between. CDR3 amino acids: CASSQWGDGAYEQYF. The CDR3 DNA reads TGTGCCAGCAGCCAGTGGGGGGACGGGGCCTACGAGCAGTACTTC.

The rearrangement uses TRBV4-3 and TRBJ2-1; 11 bases are a match to TRBD1. Germline CDR1 reads LGHNA; CDR2 reads YSLEER. The CDR3 spans 16 residues. The ends lost 3 bases at V and 13 bases at J; junction bases unmatched: 14. Written as DNA, the CDR3 is TGCGCCAGCAGCCAGGAACCGGGACAGGGGGTATCGACCCAGTTCTTC. This gives the protein CASSQEPGQGVSTQFF.

Regarding this clonotype: Being one base from a much bigger clone, this may be a read error. This sequence joins TRBV7-6 and TRBJ2-1; D gene ambiguous. There are 11 residues in the CDR3. Germline loops: CDR1 SGHVS, CDR2 FNYEAQ. With 4 bases removed from V and 10 bases from J, the gap between germline ends came to 8 bases. Here the CDR3 DNA reads TGTGCCAGCAGCTCTCACTACGAGCAGTTCTTC. Encoded protein: CASSSHYEQFF.

The chain carries TRBV6-2 or TRBV6-3 and TRBJ2-7; D uncertain. The length of the CDR3 is 12 residues. Trimming cost V 4 bases and J 3 bases, with 7 bases left between them. Germline-derived CDR1 and CDR2 are MNHEY and SVGEGT. Here the CDR3 reads CASSSKYYEQYF. CDR3 DNA: TGTGCCAGCAGTTCCAAGTACTACGAGCAGTACTTC.

V gene TRBV6-6 combines with J gene TRBJ2-3, with D possibly being TRBD1 (5 bases). This CDR3 has 14 amino acids. CDR1 is MNHNY and CDR2 is SVGAGI in the germline V gene (reference sequence). The V gene lost 2 bases and the J gene lost 5 bases, with 11 bases spanning the gap. CDR3 bases: TGTGCCAGCAGTTACCAGGGTTCGGAAGATACGCAGTATTTT. Amino acids: CASSYQGSEDTQYF.

J is TRBJ1-1 and V is TRBV5-4; no firm D call. The CDR3 covers 13 residues. V lost 1 base to trimming and J lost 4 bases, with 8 bases between them. CDR1 is SGHNT and CDR2 is YYREEE in the germline V gene (reference sequence). The CDR3 spells CASSLQKGTEAFF. CDR3 bases: TGTGCCAGCAGCTTGCAAAAGGGCACTGAAGCTTTCTTT.

This clonotype was detected a few times. The chain recombines TRBV7-2 with TRBJ2-1; 7 positions agree with TRBD2. The CDR3 covers 15 residues. The V and J ends lost 1 base and 6 bases, in that order; junction bases with no gene match: 6. The germline V gene encodes CDR1 SGHTA and CDR2 FQGNSA. The CDR3 region is CASSLGDYVGNEQFF. The CDR3 DNA sequence: TGTGCCAGCAGCTTAGGGGACTATGTAGGCAATGAGCAGTTCTTC.

This clonotype has just a few counts. V usage is TRBV4-3 and J usage is TRBJ1-5; no definite D call. The V gene lost 0 bases and the J gene lost 7 bases, with 7 bases spanning the gap. The germline V gene encodes CDR1 LGHNA and CDR2 YSLEER. The CDR3 is 13 amino acids. The DNA for the CDR3 is TGCGCCAGCAGCCAAGAGTTCCTCCAGCCCCAGCATTTT. This codes for CASSQEFLQPQHF.

This clonotype showed up just a few times. This rearrangement joins TRBV7-3 to TRBJ2-1; possible D gene TRBD1, 6 bases. Trimming left V 5 bases short and J 3 bases short, with 17 bases between. The CDR3 length is 16 residues. Germline V lookup: CDR1 SGHTA, CDR2 FQGTGA. DNA of the CDR3: TGTGCCAGCAGCCCTAAACAGGGTGGGTACTACAATGAGCAGTTCTTC. This encodes CASSPKQGGYYNEQFF.